This record looks at one T cell receptor beta chain sequence and its context. Its antigen is currently unknown. Transcripts of RNA were the source for amplifying TCR beta CDR3 regions. HTBI primers served in a first-round RT-PCR, which a second-round multiplex PCR followed. TCRdb analysed the multiplex PCR reads with MiXCR anew, one entry per CDR3 protein. The data show about 170,000 distinct CDR3 sequences, roughly two fifths seen once. This specimen belongs to a study of Graves' ophthalmopathy and Graves' hyperthyroidism. Points from the study as a whole: At about 69% sensitivity and 72.22% specificity, the model predicted progression of the ophthalmopathy. Thyroid clonotypes that were expanded above 0.001 frequency mostly also appeared in blood.

V shed 2 bases, J shed 7 bases, and the junction held 11 bases outside the gene matches. The CDR3 covers 17 residues. Germline CDR1 GTSNPN, CDR2 SVGIG (reference sequence). This receptor was taken from a woman in her 40s with Graves' ophthalmopathy. V gene TRBV30 combines with J gene TRBJ1-6; the match to TRBD1 covers 10 bases. Sequenced: peripheral blood. The CDR3 here is CAWSRETGGAGNSPLHF. The CDR3, as DNA: TGTGCCTGGAGTAGGGAGACAGGGGGCGCGGGGAATTCACCCCTCCACTTT.